The 4 T cell receptor beta chains in this list originate from one sample, sequenced in a study of cytomegalovirus exposure and HLA in healthy donors. A multiplex PCR was run with 60 Vbeta primers and 13 Jbeta primers. Sequencing was performed with immunoSEQ multiplex PCR; in TCRdb, only in-frame clones are kept and a portion is missing. The sample lists about 190,000 clones; about four fifths were seen once. The source material was PBMCs. The receptors derive from a woman between 45 and 65 years old in good health and CMV-seropositive.

The CDR3 bases are TGTGCCAGCAGCCCGGAGGAGTATTATGGCTACACCTTC. It yields the protein CASSPEEYYGYTF. The gene calls are TRBV6-5 and TRBJ1-2; no clear D gene. The germline CDR1 and CDR2 sequences are MNHEY and SVGAGI. This CDR3 region has 13 residues. V was clipped by 6 bases and J by 5 bases, with 13 bases between them.

This chain joins TRBV7-3 and TRBJ2-3; 8 positions match TRBD1. Looked up from germline, CDR1 is SGHTA and CDR2 is FQGTGA. V trimming: 4 bases; J trimming: 4 bases; junction bases outside the gene matches: 7. The length of the CDR3 is 15 residues. The CDR3 DNA follows: TGTGCCAGCAGCTCCGGACAGGGTACCGCAGATACGCAGTATTTT. Protein product: CASSSGQGTADTQYF. The whole variable domain, filled in from reference TRBV7-3 and TRBJ2-3, reads GAGVSQTPSNKVTEKGKYVELRCDPISGHTALYWYRQSLGQGPEFLIYFQGTGAADDSGLPNDRFFAVRPEGSVSTLKIQRTERGDSAVYLCASSSGQGTADTQYFGPGTRLTVL.

The chain couples TRBV18 to TRBJ1-6, with TRBD1 identical over 8 bases. Germline lookup yields CDR1 KGHSH and CDR2 LQKENI. The V gene end was trimmed by 0 bases and the J gene end by 7 bases; junction bases not matched to a gene: 5. This CDR3 spans 16 amino acids. CDR3 protein: CASSPPGQAGNSPLHF. CDR3 in DNA: TGTGCCAGCTCACCACCGGGACAGGCGGGAAATTCACCCCTCCACTTT.

This clone is a singleton in its sample. The V gene is TRBV18, the J gene TRBJ1-3; 9 bases map to TRBD1. The CDR3 loop spans 16 amino acids. Germline values: CDR1 KGHSH, CDR2 LQKENI. V lost 5 bases and J lost 4; bases outside the gene matches: 9. This CDR3 is CASSIGGTGPGNTIYF. In DNA, the CDR3 is TGTGCCAGCTCAATAGGCGGGACAGGGCCCGGAAACACCATATATTTT.